The 21 T cell receptor beta chains presented below share a single source sample, sequenced in a study of shared clonotypes between healthy human individuals. Profiled with immunoSEQ multiplex PCR; TCRdb holds only in-frame clones, not every one. Of 2 million to 3 million clones listed, 80% to 95% are singletons. The sample taken for sequencing was naive CD4+ T cells from PBMCs. Subset denoted: CD45RA+ positively selected. The receptors were gathered from a man aged 18 to 29 in good health. Some clones in this sample may be carry-over from other donors' samples.

With respect to this clone: The identical CDR3 is also encoded by other nucleotide sequences in the sample. The chain has TRBV18 and TRBJ1-5; 10 positions match TRBD1. This CDR3 comprises 14 residues. Germline CDR1 KGHSH, CDR2 LQKENI. Trimming removed 5 bases from V and 5 bases from J; junction bases left unmatched: 3. The CDR3 sequence is CASSSTGGDQPQHF. CDR3 coding DNA: TGTGCCAGCTCATCGACAGGGGGCGATCAGCCCCAGCATTTT.

The chain joins TRBV15 to TRBJ1-5; D might be TRBD1 (6 bases). Trimming removed 2 bases at V and 7 bases at J, with 15 bases between. The CDR3 consists of 15 residues. Germline assignment: CDR1 LNHNV and CDR2 YYDKDF (reference sequence). CDR3 in amino acids: CATSRSGVTRQPQHF. The CDR3 coding sequence is TGTGCCACCAGCAGATCAGGGGTCACGAGGCAGCCCCAGCATTTT.

The chain joins TRBV10-3 to TRBJ2-7; 7 nucleotides align to TRBD1. Per the germline V gene, CDR1 is ENHRY and CDR2 is SYGVKD. The CDR3 spans 15 residues. V shed 2 bases, J shed 3 bases, and the junction held 7 bases outside the gene matches. CDR3 coding DNA: TGTGCCATCAGTGAGCCTACAGGGGATTACTACGAGCAGTACTTC. Its protein product is CAISEPTGDYYEQYF.

The gene calls are TRBV5-4 and TRBJ2-7; TRBD2 matches at 11 bases. The CDR3 consists of 15 residues. Per germline, CDR1 SGHNT and CDR2 YYREEE (reference sequence). V was pared by 3 bases and J by 7 bases, with 9 bases of the junction left unmatched. CDR3 loop: CASSSLSGRANEQYF. Here the CDR3 DNA reads TGTGCCAGCAGCTCGCTTAGCGGGAGGGCCAATGAGCAGTACTTC.

This clone was observed a single time. V and J are TRBV7-8 and TRBJ1-5; 7 bases match TRBD1. Trimming removed 1 base from V and 0 bases from J; junction bases left unmatched: 3. The CDR3 spans 16 residues. Germline values: CDR1 SGHVS, CDR2 FQNEAQ. The chain's CDR3 is CASSLEGAYSNQPQHF. The CDR3 DNA reads TGTGCCAGCAGCTTAGAGGGGGCTTATAGCAATCAGCCCCAGCATTTT.

The chain couples TRBV6-4 to TRBJ2-1; D unresolved. V was pared by 3 bases and J by 3 bases, with 9 bases between. The germline gives CDR1 MRHNA, CDR2 SNTAGT. The CDR3 has 14 residues. DNA of the CDR3: TGTGCCAGCAGTGAGATGGGTAACTACAATGAGCAGTTCTTC. Translating gives CASSEMGNYNEQFF.

J is TRBJ2-1 and V is TRBV4-3; 14 nucleotides line up with TRBD2. The CDR3 totals 18 residues. CDR1 is LGHNA, CDR2 YSLEER, per germline. V was pared by 4 bases and J by 10 bases, with 15 bases of the junction left unmatched. The CDR3 DNA reads TGCGCCAGCAGCCGCTACATCTCCGGGACTAGCGGGAGTATAGAGCAGTTCTTC. Encoded protein: CASSRYISGTSGSIEQFF.

V and J are TRBV7-2 and TRBJ2-7; 8 bases match TRBD1. V shed 3 bases, J shed 2 bases, and the junction held 15 bases outside the gene matches. This CDR3 has 18 residues. The V gene's germline CDR1 is SGHTA and CDR2 FQGNSA. CDR3 loop: CASSFDDDRGGMAYEQYF. CDR3 bases: TGTGCCAGCAGCTTTGATGATGACAGGGGCGGGATGGCCTACGAGCAGTACTTC.

The CDR3 is CASSLPPSMGAHHEQYF. CDR3 DNA: TGCGCCAGCAGCTTGCCACCTAGCATGGGGGCGCACCACGAGCAGTACTTC. The V gene is TRBV5-1, the J gene TRBJ2-7, with a possible D match to TRBD1 (6 bases). The germline gives CDR1 SGHRS, CDR2 YFSETQ. The V gene lost 1 base and the J gene lost 5 bases, with 22 bases spanning the gap. The CDR3 consists of 17 residues.

V gene TRBV9 combines with J gene TRBJ2-3; possibly TRBD2 for D (5 bases). The CDR3 length is 16 residues. The V and J ends lost 0 bases and 1 base respectively, with 12 bases between them. CDR1 is SGDLS and CDR2 is YYNGEE in the germline V gene. The CDR3, as DNA: TGTGCCAGCAGCGTAGGAGGGCAGGTAGGCACAGATACGCAGTATTTT. This sequence encodes CASSVGGQVGTDTQYF.

The V gene is TRBV10-3, the J gene TRBJ1-4, with 12 nucleotides matching TRBD1. The J segment lost 5 bases and the V segment lost 10 bases, leaving 5 bases of the junction unmatched. The CDR3 loop spans 14 amino acids. CDR1 and CDR2 from the germline V gene are ENHRY and SYGVKD. The CDR3 here is CATGTGGGNEKLFF. CDR3 bases: TGTGCCACCGGGACAGGGGGCGGGAATGAAAAACTGTTTTTT.

The rearrangement links TRBV4-1 to TRBJ2-7, with 15 bases matching TRBD2. CDR1 is MGHRA and CDR2 is YSYEKL in the germline V gene. With 1 base clipped from V and 6 bases from J, the junction kept 4 bases outside the gene matches. The CDR3 extends over 16 amino acids. The CDR3 DNA follows: TGCGCCAGCAGCCAAGCGACGGGACTAGCGGGAGGCGAGCAGTACTTC. It translates to CASSQATGLAGGEQYF.

The chain employs TRBV18 and TRBJ2-3; unclear D gene. The CDR3 has 14 residues. Germline V CDR1 and CDR2: KGHSH, LQKENI. Trimming removed 2 bases at V and 1 base at J, with 7 bases between. As DNA, the CDR3 is TGTGCCAGCTCACCAAACCTAGGCACAGATACGCAGTATTTT. The encoded protein is CASSPNLGTDTQYF.

This clone was detected once. V gene TRBV28 combines with J gene TRBJ1-2; no definite D call. Per the germline V gene, CDR1 is MDHEN and CDR2 is SYDVKM. Trimming shortened V by 5 bases and J by 3 bases, and 13 bases separated the two germline ends. The CDR3 consists of 14 residues. The CDR3, as DNA: TGTGCCAGCAGTATTGGTGTACAGTACTATGGCTACACCTTC. It yields the protein CASSIGVQYYGYTF.

In the case of this clone: Other nucleotide sequences from this sample produce the same CDR3. The chain is built from TRBV7-9 and TRBJ1-5; D not resolved. The CDR3 runs to 13 residues. The germline gives CDR1 SEHNR, CDR2 FQNEAQ (reference sequence). Trimming took off 1 base at V and 7 bases at J, with 8 bases between the two ends. CDR3: CASSLGPGQPQHF. CDR3 nucleotides: TGTGCCAGCAGCTTAGGGCCCGGACAGCCCCAGCATTTT.

V gene TRBV18 combines with J gene TRBJ1-4, with 9 bases identical to TRBD1. The CDR3 covers 15 residues. Germline-derived CDR1 and CDR2 are KGHSH and LQKENI. After removal of 4 bases from V and 8 bases from J, the junction contained 8 bases not matched to a gene. The CDR3 coding sequence is TGTGCCAGCTCACGAACAGGGGGCGGCGAAGAAAAACTGTTTTTT. It specifies CASSRTGGGEEKLFF.

This sequence joins TRBV6-1 and TRBJ2-5, with D possibly matching TRBD1 (6 bases). Trimming cost V 0 bases and J 4 bases, with 21 bases left between them. Germline CDR1 and CDR2: MNHNS and SASEGT. There are 18 residues in the CDR3. CDR3 DNA: TGTGCCAGCAGTGAAGCGGGTCAAAAGGGACACCTGGGAGAGACCCAGTACTTC. Translated, it gives CASSEAGQKGHLGETQYF.

CDR3 coding DNA: TGTGCCAGCAGTTATTCCAGGGACACAGATACGCAGTATTTT. The encoded protein is CASSYSRDTDTQYF. The chain recombines TRBV6-6 with TRBJ2-3, with a weak D call TRBD1 (5 bases). CDR3 size: 14 residues. The ends were cut back, 3 bases at V and 2 bases at J, with 9 bases in the middle. Germline lookup yields CDR1 MNHNY and CDR2 SVGAGI (reference sequence).

The genes are TRBV7-9 and TRBJ1-2; tentative D call: TRBD1 (6 bases). The CDR3 spans 13 residues. The germline gives CDR1 SEHNR, CDR2 FQNEAQ (reference sequence). V dropped 5 bases and J dropped 7 bases, with 14 bases sitting between them. This CDR3 is CASSAGQIGGYTF. The CDR3 DNA reads as TGTGCCAGCAGCGCTGGACAGATCGGTGGCTACACCTTC.

On this clone itself: Other DNA sequences in this sample translate to the same CDR3. The chain carries TRBV5-1 and TRBJ1-3, with D unresolved. Trimming stripped 1 base from V and 0 bases from J, with 8 bases between. The CDR3 covers 15 residues. CDR1 and CDR2 (germline): SGHRS, YFSETQ. CDR3: CASSLYGSSGNTIYF. Written as DNA, the CDR3 is TGCGCCAGCAGCTTGTATGGCAGCTCTGGAAACACCATATATTTT.

The chain links TRBV4-2 to TRBJ2-5; 7 bases match TRBD1. This CDR3 contains 15 residues. Germline trimming cut 4 bases from V and 2 bases from J; bases unmatched to any gene: 7. Germline CDR1 LGHNA, CDR2 YNFKEQ. In DNA form, the CDR3 reads TGTGCCAGCAGCCTCGGGACAGCGGATCAAGAGACCCAGTACTTC. This sequence encodes CASSLGTADQETQYF.